This TCR beta chain came from a study of blood T cell repertoires in COVID-19. Study context: Acute-phase and convalescent COVID-19 samples originated in the United States, Italy and Spain.

This clone was counted between two and nine times. This CDR3 spans 15 amino acids. V lost 4 bases to trimming and J lost 0 bases, with 12 bases between them. The V gene's germline CDR1 is KGHSH and CDR2 LQKENI. Sequencing was performed with immunoSEQ multiplex PCR; in TCRdb, only in-frame clones are kept and a portion is missing. The table records 150,000 to 200,000 clones, 80% of them present only once. This chain links TRBV18 with TRBJ1-1; D remains ambiguous. Sequenced material: peripheral blood. This TCR derives from a man in his 70s with active or convalescent COVID-19. CDR3 sequence reads: CASSRELGMNTEAFF. DNA of the CDR3: TGTGCCAGCTCACGGGAGCTAGGGATGAACACTGAAGCTTTCTTT. The whole variable domain, filled in from reference TRBV18 and TRBJ1-1, reads NAGVMQNPRHLVRRRGQEARLRCSPMKGHSHVYWYRQLPEEGLKFMVYLQKENIIDESGMPKERFSAEFPKEGPSILRIQQVVRGDSAAYFCASSRELGMNTEAFFGQGTRLTVV.